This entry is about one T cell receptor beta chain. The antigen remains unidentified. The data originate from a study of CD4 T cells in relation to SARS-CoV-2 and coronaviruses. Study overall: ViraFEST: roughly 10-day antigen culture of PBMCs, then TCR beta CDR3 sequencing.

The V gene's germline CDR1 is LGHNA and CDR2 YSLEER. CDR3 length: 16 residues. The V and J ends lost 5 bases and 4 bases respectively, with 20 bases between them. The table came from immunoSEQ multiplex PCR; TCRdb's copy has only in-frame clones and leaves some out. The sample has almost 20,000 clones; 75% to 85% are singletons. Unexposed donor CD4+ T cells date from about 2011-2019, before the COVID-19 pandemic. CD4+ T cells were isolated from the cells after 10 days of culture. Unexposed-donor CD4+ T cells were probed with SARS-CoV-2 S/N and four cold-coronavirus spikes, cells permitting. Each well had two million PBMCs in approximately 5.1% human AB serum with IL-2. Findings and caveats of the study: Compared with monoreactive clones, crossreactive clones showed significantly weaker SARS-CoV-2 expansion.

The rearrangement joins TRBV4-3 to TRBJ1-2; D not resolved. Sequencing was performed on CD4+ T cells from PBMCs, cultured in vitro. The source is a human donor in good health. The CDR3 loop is CASSGKVDKGPYGYTF. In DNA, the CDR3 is TGCGCCAGCAGCGGCAAGGTCGACAAAGGGCCCTATGGCTACACCTTC.